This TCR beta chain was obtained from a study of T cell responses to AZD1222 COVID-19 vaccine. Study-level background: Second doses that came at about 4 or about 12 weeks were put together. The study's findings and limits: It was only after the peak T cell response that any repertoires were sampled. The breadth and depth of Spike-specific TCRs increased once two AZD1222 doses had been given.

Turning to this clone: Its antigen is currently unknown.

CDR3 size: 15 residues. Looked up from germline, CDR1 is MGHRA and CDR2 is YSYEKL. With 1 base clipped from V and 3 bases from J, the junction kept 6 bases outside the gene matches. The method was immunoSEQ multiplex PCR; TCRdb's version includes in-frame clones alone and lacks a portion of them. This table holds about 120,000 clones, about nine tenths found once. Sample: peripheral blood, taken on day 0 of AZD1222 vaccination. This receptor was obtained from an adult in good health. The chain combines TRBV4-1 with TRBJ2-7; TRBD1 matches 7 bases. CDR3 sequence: CASSQVRGQNYEQYF. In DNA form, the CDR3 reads TGCGCCAGCAGCCAAGTGAGGGGACAGAACTACGAGCAGTACTTC.